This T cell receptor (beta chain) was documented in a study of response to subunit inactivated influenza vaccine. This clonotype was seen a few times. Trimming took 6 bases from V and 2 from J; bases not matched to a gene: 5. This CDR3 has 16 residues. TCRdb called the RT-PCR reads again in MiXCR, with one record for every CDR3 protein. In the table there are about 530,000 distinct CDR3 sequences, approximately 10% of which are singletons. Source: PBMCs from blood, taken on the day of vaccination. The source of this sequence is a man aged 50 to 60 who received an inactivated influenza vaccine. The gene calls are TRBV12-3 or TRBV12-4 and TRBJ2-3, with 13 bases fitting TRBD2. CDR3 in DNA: TGTGCCAGCAGGGGGACTAGCGGGGCCTTCACAGATACGCAGTATTTT. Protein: CASRGTSGAFTDTQYF.